This is a list of T cell receptor beta chains from one sample in a study of radiation and T cells in renal cell carcinoma. Sequencing used immunoSEQ multiplex PCR; TCRdb keeps in-frame clones, though not all of them. The table records 40,000 to 50,000 clones, 70% to 85% of them present only once. The input for sequencing was blood, taken from a patient whose treatment included radiotherapy and nephrectomy. The receptors originated from a woman in her seventies with renal cell carcinoma. Each CDR3 is given with its conserved first and last residue. Only part of the rows carry a size: once, few, many, or a class if the clone is expanded.

CASSYSATAPYEQYF	few	TRBV6-5	15	TRBJ2-7
CASRRAPEAFF	-	TRBV2	11	TRBJ1-1
CASSFGQGNYGYTF	few	TRBV7-2	14	TRBJ1-2
CASSLGQSSGNTIYF	-	TRBV5-1	15	TRBJ1-3
CATERARGANQPQHF	-	TRBV19	15	TRBJ1-5
CASSLSSRDTEAFF	-	TRBV5-1	14	TRBJ1-1
CAWSSTRTSGNYEQYF	few	TRBV30	16	TRBJ2-7
CASSDLGTNTEAFF	-	TRBV2	14	TRBJ1-1
CASSYLRDGGNGYTF	-	TRBV6-6	15	TRBJ1-2
CASSQDTNTEAFF	-	TRBV5-4	13	TRBJ1-1
CATSNPDRGLYEQYF	-	TRBV15	15	TRBJ2-7
CASSRLPGQRSSGANVLTF	-	TRBV4-1	19	TRBJ2-6
CASSVGGTSYEQYF	-	TRBV5-1	14	TRBJ2-7
CASSLATGGADQPQHF	-	TRBV7-2	16	TRBJ1-5
CASSLDGTGGYEQYF	-	TRBV7-8	15	TRBJ2-7
CASSVSGQGNEKLFF	-	TRBV9	15	TRBJ1-4
CASSLTRARSSYEQYF	-	TRBV28	16	TRBJ2-7
CASSLMGNTEAFF	-	TRBV11-1	13	TRBJ1-1
CASSRDRVVGNQPQHF	-	TRBV18	16	TRBJ1-5
CASSPPQGRNTEAFF	once	TRBV7-9	15	TRBJ1-1
CASLYRGIQETQYF	once	TRBV6-1	14	TRBJ2-5
CASSEGQTGNTIYF	-	TRBV2	14	TRBJ1-3
CASSVKGARYEQYF	-	TRBV11-1	14	TRBJ2-7
CASSLVGETQYF	-	TRBV5-6	12	TRBJ2-5
CATSIGGTDTQYF	-	TRBV15	13	TRBJ2-3
CASSLPSGRLYGYTF	once	TRBV2	15	TRBJ1-2
CATSSWTGEAKNIQYF	-	TRBV15	16	TRBJ2-4
CASSAESKNIQYF	once	TRBV2	13	TRBJ2-4
CASGGSYEQYF	-	TRBV6-5	11	TRBJ2-7
CARSRGTGRYHEQYF	-	TRBV5-3	15	TRBJ2-7
CASSPQAVGATEAFF	-	TRBV5-1	15	TRBJ1-1
CASSLEGGPEQFF	-	TRBV5-1	13	TRBJ2-1
CASSSGRNGYEQYF	-	TRBV7-2	14	TRBJ2-7
CAVWAQGNTIYF	-	TRBV6-5	12	TRBJ1-3
CASMPGAGGNTIYF	-	TRBV2	14	TRBJ1-3
CASSAGDYGYTF	few	TRBV6-5	12	TRBJ1-2
CASSDPGTQWGGELFF	medium-sized	TRBV9	16	TRBJ2-2
CANRVGETQYF	-	TRBV6-1	11	TRBJ2-5
CASRFIGRRVDEQFF	-	TRBV5-4	15	TRBJ2-1
CARSLAHIDREPPTDTQYF	once	TRBV7-5	19	TRBJ2-3
CAISEGQGTQETQYF	-	TRBV10-3	15	TRBJ2-5
CASSPQGGETQYF	-	TRBV6-1	13	TRBJ2-5
CASSWDEERNIQYF	-	TRBV5-1	14	TRBJ2-4
CASSARGTNEKLFF	-	TRBV6-1	14	TRBJ1-4
CASSFLQVGKYNEQFF	-	TRBV7-9	16	TRBJ2-1
CASSPEAGPNQPQHF	-	TRBV6-6	15	TRBJ1-5
CASSVDLGGDTQYF	-	TRBV9	14	TRBJ2-3
CASSAGVYTEAFF	few	TRBV6-1	13	TRBJ1-1
CSAQRQDTQYF	-	TRBV20-1	11	TRBJ2-3
CASSDPGQGYNEQFF	-	TRBV6-1	15	TRBJ2-1
CASSEAAGVRTDTQYF	-	TRBV2	16	TRBJ2-3
CASSSTLGGTYEQYF	many	TRBV7-6	15	TRBJ2-7
CASSTRLAGNEQFF	-	TRBV7-2	14	TRBJ2-1
CASSQRLAGGETQYF	-	TRBV7-2	15	TRBJ2-5